This T cell receptor beta chain was obtained from a study of shared clonotypes between healthy human individuals (dated by TCRdb to the early 2020s). As for the study more broadly: The cohort comprised two women and three men aged 18 to 49 years. Blood TCR repertoires of roughly five healthy adults were deeply sequenced to estimate repertoire size and the extent of clonotype sharing between individuals. Leukapheresis yielded between about 0.9 and 9 billion PBMCs per donor. For each donor, three plates each were used for CD4 naive and CD4 memory, two plates were used for CD8 naive, and one plate was used for CD8 memory. Different laboratories and diverse techniques were used to prepare libraries and sequence TCR repertoires, to increase sequencing depth and limit assay-specific biases. General findings and caveats noted by the study authors: When a handful of donors were compared, the shared fraction of clonotypes was around 5% for naive CD4, approximately 3.5% for naive CD8, 2% to 2.5% for memory CD4, and under 0.5% for memory CD8. The genetic and exposure-history diversity represented was limited by the small number of donors. Based on pairwise subsampling, the degree of clonotype sharing among donors was expected to be affected by sequencing depth. Clonotypes shared by all four sorted-subset donors showed higher generation probabilities than non-shared clonotypes. Estimated clonotype richness was generally larger for naive than for memory subsets. Sampling was limited to blood, and TCR repertoires in tissue likely differ from TCR repertoires in blood. Even with the large sequencing depth, rarefaction of the sorted-subset datasets indicated that sequencing was incomplete.

Donors were healthy HIV-negative adults with no recently reported acute infections or vaccinations. Every donor was a Caucasian adult residing in Nashville, Tennessee, USA. CD4+ T cells were enriched through magnetic negative selection, after which naive cells were positively selected on CD45RA and the remaining negative fraction served as the memory subset. Blood was collected by leukapheresis, and PBMCs were isolated by Ficoll-Histopaque density gradient centrifugation and then cryopreserved in liquid nitrogen vapor phase. Purity and quantity of every magnetically sorted T cell population were checked by analytical flow cytometry. Genomic DNA was isolated from every sorted fraction and measured by UV absorbance on a Nanodrop 2000c. A note on this clone: Its antigen is not yet known. Base qualities are not at hand, and no much larger clone is one base apart.

Using the deep immunoSEQ assay, TCR CDR3 regions were amplified from genomic DNA by multiplex PCR. For each cell subset, the extracted genomic DNA was distributed evenly across all wells of several immunoSEQ 96-well plates, and each plate served as one replicate. For sorted subsets, each replicate PCR was loaded with 200 ng genomic DNA, equivalent to roughly 30,000 T cell genomes. The purified libraries were quantified using a Qubit 3.0 fluorometer, sized with a Bioanalyzer 2100, and then quantified again using the KAPA Library Quantification kit. A separate single-read 150-cycle Illumina NextSeq 550 flow cell was used to sequence each immunoSEQ 96-well plate. The study's own analysis went as follows. Because the immunoSEQ output included only junctional sequences and no quality scores, the filtering could not be the same as the filtering used for full-length reads. Sequences were annotated with PyIR, a Python wrapper for IgBLAST v1.9, using IMGT germline references to assign V/J genes and CDR3. Reads were filtered out if the reads had weak V/J assignments (E-value above 1e-6), no CDR3, stop codons, out-of-frame junctions, or ambiguous translated residues. V3J clonotypes were defined as sequences sharing the same inferred V gene, J gene, and CDR3 amino acid sequence. Percentage overlap between repertoires was computed as shared unique clonotypes divided by the size of the smaller repertoire. Richness of each repertoire was evaluated using RTK rarefaction, the Chao1 estimator, and Recon v2.1 estimates of unobserved clonotypes. Generation probabilities for all TCRbeta clonotypes obtained by the gDNA method from a handful of donors were computed using OLGA. Drawn from immuneACCESS, this table holds only the in-frame rearrangements with V and J called that TCRdb kept. Clones are partly lost; checked studies trace under half to an unresolved V gene and leave the rest unexplained. V and J calls plus clone size are reproduced from that table; the DNA served to infer D and trimming. This sample is represented by roughly 1 million clones; around three quarters of them were singletons. More than 0.5% of the sample is taken by the ten largest.

From a lookup of the germline V gene, CDR1 and CDR2 are SQVTM and ANQGSEA. Taken from cysteine to phenylalanine, the CDR3 has 15 residues. Kept here is only the CDR3 DNA, which spans 45 bases and is read in frame from base 1. Relative to germline, V is missing 4 bases and J is missing 6 bases, with 7 bases of the junction outside any gene match. This sequence uses TRBV29-1 and TRBJ2-1, with TRBD2 identical over 12 junction bases. The sample consisted of memory CD4+ T cells from PBMCs. The cell subset or site label corresponds to: CD45RA-negative fraction. This TCR derives from a man aged 18 to 30 in good health. Some clones in this sample may be carry-over from other donors' samples. DNA sequence: TGCAGCGTTGTGACCCTAGCGGGAGGGGGCAATGAGCAGTTCTTC. This sequence encodes CSVVTLAGGGNEQFF.